This TCR beta chain was documented in a study of shared T cell receptors in the human thymus. Produced via immunoSEQ multiplex PCR; TCRdb's table is partial and in-frame only. The sample yields approximately 760,000 clones, 80% to 90% seen once. The V end was cut by 2 bases, the J end by 10 bases, with 21 bases between. CDR1 is SGHTA, CDR2 FQGTGA, per germline. There are 16 residues in the CDR3. Separately, the same data were catalogued under a study of human thymus T cells. As reported in that work: In unrelated individuals, thymic repertoires overlapped highly, according to related research.

Sequenced material: thymocytes. This clonotype was sampled from a girl under two years old with a congenital heart defect. V gene TRBV7-3 combines with J gene TRBJ2-1; a possible D gene is TRBD1 (6 bases). The chain's CDR3 is CASSLDRSGTSREQFF. CDR3 bases: TGTGCCAGCAGCTTAGATAGGTCAGGGACATCCCGGGAGCAGTTCTTC.